The 16 T cell receptor beta chains listed next were all sequenced from one sample in a study of cytomegalovirus exposure and HLA in healthy donors. 13 Jbeta primers and 60 Vbeta primers were used for the PCR. Method: immunoSEQ multiplex PCR; TCRdb's copy keeps in-frame clones and lacks some. The data contain 90,000 to 150,000 clones, about 73% of them singletons. Material: PBMCs. The origin of the receptors is a woman between 35 and 50 years old in good health and CMV-seropositive.

The chain is built from TRBV6-5 and TRBJ1-2; D might be TRBD1 (6 bases). Trimming took off 6 bases at V and 4 bases at J, with 18 bases between the two ends. CDR1 and CDR2 (germline): MNHEY, SVGAGI. CDR3 length equals 15 residues. CDR3 protein: CASSPSPDSLYGYTF. CDR3 in DNA: TGTGCCAGCAGCCCCAGCCCGGACAGCCTCTATGGCTACACCTTC.

The chain has TRBV10-3 and TRBJ1-6; TRBD1 aligns across 12 bases. Per the germline V gene, CDR1 is ENHRY and CDR2 is SYGVKD. The CDR3 totals 17 residues. V lost 6 bases, J lost 5 bases, and 8 bases stayed unmatched. CDR3 residues: CAIRSGTGGPDNSPLHF. CDR3 bases: TGTGCCATCAGATCCGGGACAGGGGGCCCGGATAATTCACCCCTCCACTTT.

This rearrangement joins TRBV9 to TRBJ2-3; 12 bases map to TRBD2. The CDR3 totals 15 residues. CDR1 is SGDLS and CDR2 is YYNGEE in the germline V gene. Trimming at V came to 5 bases and at J to 8 bases, leaving 9 bases not matched to a gene. In DNA, the CDR3 is TGTGCCAGCAGTCCTCTAGCGGGGGGGCAACCTACGCAGTATTTT. Encoded protein: CASSPLAGGQPTQYF. Full variable domain (remainder filled in from reference TRBV9 and TRBJ2-3): DSGVTQTPKHLITATGQRVTLRCSPRSGDLSVYWYQQSLDQGLQFLIQYYNGEERAKGNILERFSAQQFPDLHSELNLSSLELGDSALYFCASSPLAGGQPTQYFGPGTRLTVL.

J is TRBJ2-3 and V is TRBV2, with a possible D match to TRBD1 (6 bases). The germline CDR1 and CDR2 sequences are SNHLY and FYNNEI. This CDR3 spans 13 amino acids. The ends were cut back, 5 bases at V and 3 bases at J, with 9 bases in the middle. For the CDR3, the DNA is TGTGCCAGCAGTTTCGGACAGACAGATACGCAGTATTTT. Translation: CASSFGQTDTQYF.

The genes are TRBV5-1 and TRBJ1-1, with D maybe TRBD1 (5 bases). CDR1 SGHRS and CDR2 YFSETQ come from the germline V gene. This CDR3 contains 13 residues. V lost 7 bases and J lost 2, with 12 bases in between. The CDR3 DNA is TGCGCCAGCCGGGGACTGACCAACACTGAAGCTTTCTTT. This encodes CASRGLTNTEAFF.

The gene calls are TRBV7-8 and TRBJ2-1, with 9 bases matching TRBD2. Germline-derived CDR1 and CDR2 are SGHVS and FQNEAQ. The CDR3 consists of 17 residues. With V trimmed by 4 bases and J by 9 bases, 16 bases remained unmatched. CDR3 sequence reads: CASSSRLAGGFGSEQFF. CDR3 coding DNA: TGTGCCAGCAGCTCCCGACTGGCGGGGGGGTTTGGTAGTGAGCAGTTCTTC.

This rearrangement joins TRBV11-2 to TRBJ2-1; maybe TRBD2 (6 bases). Deletions cut 5 bases from V and 5 bases from J, with 16 bases between. The V gene's germline CDR1 is SGHAT and CDR2 FQNNGV. This CDR3 comprises 15 residues. CDR3 coding DNA: TGTGCCAGCAGCCTAATGGAGGGGCGGAACAATGAGCAGTTCTTC. Its protein product is CASSLMEGRNNEQFF.

A word on this clone: At one of its ends the junction is not consistent with the germline gene, which may arise from a read error. The rearrangement joins TRBV7-7 to TRBJ2-2, with 8 positions matching TRBD2. The CDR3 covers 16 residues. Germline V gene sequence: CDR1 SSHAT, CDR2 FNYEAQ (reference sequence). CDR3: CASSLSGGLNTGELFF. As DNA, the CDR3 is TGTGCTAGCAGCCTAAGCGGGGGCCTGAACACCGGGGAGCTGTTTTTT.

The chain has TRBV6-5 and TRBJ2-4; D might be TRBD1 (6 bases). Germline V gene sequence: CDR1 MNHEY, CDR2 SVGAGI. V dropped 5 bases and J dropped 0 bases, with 11 bases sitting between them. The CDR3 covers 15 residues. The DNA of the CDR3 is TGTGCCAGCAGTCCAGGGGTGGGAGCCAAAAACATTCAGTACTTC. Its translation is CASSPGVGAKNIQYF.

The chain recombines TRBV5-6 with TRBJ1-5; 9 nucleotides agree with TRBD1. This CDR3 spans 16 amino acids. With V trimmed by 4 bases and J by 6 bases, 11 bases remained unmatched. CDR1 SGHDT and CDR2 YYEEEE come from the germline V gene. Written as DNA, the CDR3 is TGTGCCAGCAGCCGCTCATCACAGGGGGCGGTTCAGCCCCAGCATTTT. Translation gives CASSRSSQGAVQPQHF.

The chain joins TRBV6-5 to TRBJ1-1, with D possibly TRBD1 on 5 matching bases. CDR1 and CDR2 (germline): MNHEY, SVGAGI. The CDR3 length is 14 residues. Trimming stripped 8 bases from V and 2 bases from J, with 15 bases between. CDR3 sequence: CASGLGRTNTEAFF. The CDR3 nucleotides read TGTGCCAGCGGCCTAGGCAGGACAAACACTGAAGCTTTCTTT.

The chain joins TRBV5-6 to TRBJ1-6, with D possibly matching TRBD1 (5 bases). V was cut by 4 bases and J by 9 bases, with 17 bases left in between. Germline V CDR1 and CDR2: SGHDT, YYEEEE. The CDR3 sequence is 15 residues long. The CDR3 bases are TGTGCCAGCAGCCCACTTGGGGAGGGGCCTTCACCCCTCCACTTT. Amino acids: CASSPLGEGPSPLHF.

The chain couples TRBV6-1 to TRBJ1-4, with TRBD1 as a possible D gene (6 bases). Germline V gene lookup returns CDR1 MNHNS and CDR2 SASEGT. The CDR3 runs to 15 residues. Trimming removed 0 bases from V and 7 bases from J, with 12 bases in between. CDR3 DNA sequence: TGTGCCAGCAGTGAAGCGCGCGGGGGGCTTGAAAAACTGTTTTTT. This translates into CASSEARGGLEKLFF.

This clone was found a few times. The chain is built from TRBV5-1 and TRBJ2-3; perhaps TRBD2 as D (5 bases). Germline CDR1 is SGHRS and CDR2 is YFSETQ. V was cut by 2 bases and J by 0 bases, with 7 bases left in between. CDR3 length equals 14 residues. The CDR3 spells CASSLQRSTDTQYF. Here the CDR3 DNA reads TGCGCCAGCAGCTTACAGCGGAGCACAGATACGCAGTATTTT.

This chain links TRBV4-3 with TRBJ1-2; 7 bases fit TRBD1. Germline CDR1 and CDR2: LGHNA and YSLEER. The CDR3 spans 15 residues. V shed 5 bases, J shed 8 bases, and the junction held 14 bases outside the gene matches. CDR3 in amino acids: CASSVKRQGDDGYTF. Here the CDR3 DNA reads TGCGCCAGCAGCGTAAAACGACAGGGCGATGACGGCTACACCTTC.

The chain employs TRBV7-2 and TRBJ1-2; no clear D gene. V was trimmed by 5 bases and J by 5 bases, leaving 12 bases between them. CDR3 size: 13 residues. Germline V lookup: CDR1 SGHTA, CDR2 FQGNSA. CDR3 sequence: CASSTKGEYGYTF. CDR3 DNA sequence: TGTGCCAGCAGCACAAAAGGAGAGTATGGCTACACCTTC. Using reference TRBV7-2 and TRBJ1-2 for the parts outside the CDR3, the full variable domain is GAGVSQSPSNKVTEKGKDVELRCDPISGHTALYWYRQSLGQGLEFLIYFQGNSAPDKSGLPSDRFSAERTGGSVSTLTIQRTQQEDSAVYLCASSTKGEYGYTFGSGTRLTVV.